These 2 T cell receptor beta chains share one sample of origin, sequenced in a study of cytomegalovirus exposure and HLA in healthy donors. PCR was performed using 60 Vbeta and 13 Jbeta primers. Assay: immunoSEQ multiplex PCR; the TCRdb copy retains only in-frame clones and omits some. This table has 150,000 to 200,000 clones, roughly 76% appearing once. Sequenced sample: PBMCs. These receptors originate from a woman aged 18 to 35 in good health and CMV-seropositive.

The gene calls are TRBV5-4 and TRBJ1-4; D perhaps matches TRBD1 (5 bases). Germline V gene data show CDR1 as SGHNT and CDR2 as YYREEE (reference sequence). The CDR3 extends over 15 amino acids. Trimming took off 4 bases at V and 2 bases at J, with 12 bases between the two ends. The CDR3 reads CASSPQGLTNEKLFF. The CDR3 nucleotides are TGTGCCAGCAGCCCTCAGGGTTTGACTAATGAAAAACTGTTTTTT.

V and J are TRBV7-9 and TRBJ1-2; D call uncertain. CDR1 is SEHNR and CDR2 is FQNEAQ in the germline V gene (reference sequence). The CDR3 runs to 15 residues. V lost 10 bases to trimming and J lost 0 bases, with 18 bases between them. CDR3 sequence (DNA): TGTGCCACTCAAAGTCTAATAGAATCTAACTATGGCTACACCTTC. It translates to CATQSLIESNYGYTF. Full variable domain (missing parts from reference TRBV7-9 and TRBJ1-2): DTGVSQNPRHKITKRGQNVTFRCDPISEHNRLYWYRQTLGQGPEFLTYFQNEAQLEKSRLLSDRFSAERPKGSFSTLEIQRTEQGDSAMYLCATQSLIESNYGYTFGSGTRLTVV.